A single T cell receptor beta chain is shown here with its context. This entry belongs to a study of graft-versus-host responses after intestinal transplantation. Intraepithelial plus lamina propria lymphocytes were released by processing graft tissue. The CDR3 has 13 residues. The V gene lost 2 bases and the J gene lost 7 bases, with 11 bases spanning the gap. Germline lookup yields CDR1 MNHEY and CDR2 SVGAGI. Clones were read by immunoSEQ multiplex PCR, and TCRdb kept only the in-frame ones, dropping some. Here the sample spans about 15,000 clones, roughly 74% being singletons. Source: ileum tissue, taken 14 days after transplant. The TCR was taken from a human patient who received an intestinal transplant, so some T cells may come from the graft donor. This chain connects TRBV6-5 to TRBJ1-2; TRBD1 is a possible D gene (6 bases). CDR3: CASSYQDSLGYTF. Here the CDR3 DNA reads TGTGCCAGCAGTTACCAGGACAGCCTTGGCTACACCTTC.